These 27 T cell receptor beta chains share one sample of origin, sequenced in a study of T cell responses to AZD1222 COVID-19 vaccine. TCRdb's table, derived via immunoSEQ multiplex PCR, lists solely in-frame clones and lacks some. There are some 100,000 clones in the sample; roughly 90% occur only once, and roughly 5.2% lies in the top ten. Sample: peripheral blood, taken on day 0 of AZD1222 vaccination. These receptor sequences come from an adult in good health.

The V call is TRBV11-2, the J call TRBJ2-4; D is unresolved. V was shortened by 0 bases and J by 9 bases, with 15 bases between the two germline ends. Per the germline V gene, CDR1 is SGHAT and CDR2 is FQNNGV. The CDR3 extends over 15 amino acids. The CDR3 protein is CASSLDLDGGGIQYF. CDR3 in DNA: TGTGCCAGCAGCTTAGATCTCGACGGCGGTGGCATTCAGTACTTC. Full variable domain (rest looked up from reference TRBV11-2 and TRBJ2-4): EAGVAQSPRYKIIEKRQSVAFWCNPISGHATLYWYQQILGQGPKLLIQFQNNGVVDDSQLPKDRFSAERLKGVDSTLKIQPAKLEDSAVYLCASSLDLDGGGIQYFGAGTRLSVL.

About this clone: This same CDR3 is encoded by further DNA sequences in the sample. The genes are TRBV7-6 and TRBJ2-1; 8 bases match TRBD2. This CDR3 is 15 amino acids long. The trim removed 1 base at V and 4 bases at J, leaving 3 bases unmatched. Germline V gene data show CDR1 as SGHVS and CDR2 as FNYEAQ. This CDR3 reads CASSLVSGGYNEQFF. The CDR3 DNA reads TGTGCCAGCAGCTTAGTAAGCGGGGGATACAATGAGCAGTTCTTC.

The V call is TRBV10-3, the J call TRBJ2-5; D uncertain. Germline V gene sequence: CDR1 ENHRY, CDR2 SYGVKD. V was clipped by 2 bases and J by 0 bases, with 4 bases between them. CDR3 length: 13 residues. CDR3: CAISESDQETQYF. The CDR3 DNA reads TGTGCCATCAGTGAGAGTGACCAAGAGACCCAGTACTTC.

This clone was seen more than once but under ten times. This chain links TRBV7-2 with TRBJ2-5, with 7 bases identical to TRBD1. Per germline, CDR1 SGHTA and CDR2 FQGNSA. CDR3 length equals 13 residues. V lost 1 base and J lost 4; bases outside the gene matches: 0. DNA for the CDR3: TGTGCCAGCAGCTTAGGACAGGGAGAGACCCAGTACTTC. Protein: CASSLGQGETQYF.

The gene calls are TRBV4-1 and TRBJ2-1, with D perhaps TRBD1 (6 bases). Germline CDR1 MGHRA, CDR2 YSYEKL. Trimming took off 7 bases at V and 2 bases at J, with 15 bases between the two ends. The CDR3 spans 15 residues. The CDR3 loop is CASTPGTPAYNEQFF. The CDR3 DNA sequence: TGCGCCAGCACCCCAGGGACACCCGCCTACAATGAGCAGTTCTTC.

The chain is built from TRBV19 and TRBJ2-2, with D perhaps matching TRBD1 (6 bases). The CDR3 length is 16 residues. Per the germline V gene, CDR1 is LNHDA and CDR2 is SQIVND (reference sequence). The ends were cut back, 2 bases at V and 0 bases at J, with 10 bases in the middle. CDR3 loop: CASSIKTGSNTGELFF. The CDR3 region has the DNA TGTGCCAGTAGTATAAAAACAGGGTCGAACACCGGGGAGCTGTTTTTT.

The rearrangement links TRBV18 to TRBJ1-4; TRBD1 matches 8 bases. Germline V gene lookup returns CDR1 KGHSH and CDR2 LQKENI. The junction had 9 bases not matched to a gene; V was cut back by 3 bases and J by 12 bases. The CDR3 totals 14 residues. The CDR3 bases are TGTGCCAGCTCACCGGGGACAGGCGAGGATGAACTGTTTTTT. It yields the protein CASSPGTGEDELFF.

This chain uses TRBV20-1 with TRBJ2-5; D unclear. There are 10 residues in the CDR3. The germline V gene has CDR1 DFQATT and CDR2 SNEGSKA (reference sequence). V shed 4 bases and J shed 0 bases, with 0 bases lying between them. The CDR3 loop reads CSANQETQYF. The CDR3 DNA reads as TGCAGTGCTAACCAAGAGACCCAGTACTTC.

This chain connects TRBV6-5 to TRBJ2-2; the D is unclear. CDR1 MNHEY and CDR2 SVGAGI come from the germline V gene. This CDR3 contains 15 residues. The germline V and J ends were trimmed by 0 bases and 1 base, with 6 bases remaining between them. The CDR3 sequence: CASSYSRRNTGELFF. CDR3 coding DNA: TGTGCCAGCAGTTACTCGCGTCGGAACACCGGGGAGCTGTTTTTT.

The rearrangement uses TRBV14 and TRBJ2-1; no firm D call. Germline V gene data show CDR1 as SGHDN and CDR2 as FVKESK. This CDR3 comprises 16 residues. V was cut by 3 bases and J by 0 bases, with 12 bases left in between. The CDR3 here is CASSHPGSSSYNEQFF. The DNA for the CDR3 is TGTGCCAGCAGCCACCCCGGGTCCTCCTCCTACAATGAGCAGTTCTTC.

The chain has TRBV30 and TRBJ2-5, with D perhaps matching TRBD1 or TRBD2 (6 bases each). Trimming left V 2 bases short and J 5 bases short, with 9 bases between. Germline CDR1 GTSNPN, CDR2 SVGIG (reference sequence). The CDR3 is 12 amino acids. CDR3 sequence reads: CAWSRGRETQYF. CDR3 bases: TGTGCCTGGAGTAGGGGGAGGGAGACCCAGTACTTC.

This clone has only one observation. V gene TRBV28 combines with J gene TRBJ2-7; 8 bases agree with TRBD1. Per germline, CDR1 MDHEN and CDR2 SYDVKM. V trimming: 5 bases; J trimming: 1 base; junction bases outside the gene matches: 13. This CDR3 spans 17 amino acids. CDR3 coding DNA: TGTGCCAGCAGTCCATTCGGGCAGGGGGCGCGTTCCTACGAGCAGTACTTC. Translation gives CASSPFGQGARSYEQYF.

To note about this clone: An end of the junction differs from the germline gene, which may be a read error. Other DNA variants within this sample encode the same CDR3. V gene TRBV6-2 or TRBV6-3 combines with J gene TRBJ1-4; possibly TRBD1 for D (5 bases). The CDR3 extends over 16 amino acids. CDR1 and CDR2 (germline): MNHEY, SVGEGT. CDR3 residues: CASSPTSSGANEKLFF. CDR3 sequence (DNA): TGTGCCAGCAGTCCAACCTCAAGTGGGGCTAATGAAAAATTGTTTTTT.

V usage is TRBV10-3 and J usage is TRBJ1-5; D possibly corresponds to TRBD1 (6 bases). V was cut by 5 bases and J by 0 bases, with 11 bases left in between. Per germline, CDR1 ENHRY and CDR2 SYGVKD. The CDR3 has 15 residues. DNA for the CDR3: TGTGCCATCAGTCGGGACAAGTATAGCAATCAGCCCCAGCATTTT. Translated: CAISRDKYSNQPQHF.

The rearrangement links TRBV28 to TRBJ1-2; D remains unclear. The CDR3 runs to 16 residues. Germline CDR1 and CDR2: MDHEN and SYDVKM. V lost 1 base and J 5 bases, leaving 17 bases between the germline ends. CDR3 loop: CASSLLEVADLYGYTF. CDR3 in DNA: TGTGCCAGCAGTTTATTGGAAGTCGCGGACTTATATGGCTACACCTTC.

This clone was counted a single time. The J gene is TRBJ1-5, the V gene TRBV28, with D possibly being TRBD1 (5 bases). CDR1 is MDHEN, CDR2 SYDVKM, per germline. This CDR3 spans 14 amino acids. Between the trimmed V and J ends, which lost 6 bases and 6 bases, there was a span of 15 bases. The CDR3 reads CASSEPLGVQPQHF. As DNA, the CDR3 is TGTGCCAGCAGCGAACCACTAGGGGTTCAGCCCCAGCATTTT.

The rearrangement uses TRBV11-2 and TRBJ2-5; 16 bases map to TRBD2. Germline CDR1 is SGHAT and CDR2 is FQNNGV. Trimming removed 5 bases from V and 4 bases from J; junction bases left unmatched: 7. The CDR3 loop spans 17 amino acids. CDR3 sequence (DNA): TGTGCCAGCAGCATGGGACTAGCGGGAGGGGCGGGAGAGACCCAGTACTTC. Residues: CASSMGLAGGAGETQYF.

The chain carries TRBV1 and TRBJ2-3; the table assigns TRBD2, which was not confirmed against the DNA. TRBV1 is designated a pseudogene. The CDR3 consists of 18 residues. CDR3 bases: TGCACCAGCAGCCAAGAGGCGACTAGCGGGAAGTGCACAGATACGCAGTATTTT. Its protein product is CTSSQEATSGKCTDTQYF.

V is TRBV11-2 and J is TRBJ2-5; TRBD2 agrees at 8 bases. Unmatched junction bases numbered 8, after V lost 5 bases and J lost 0 bases. The germline V gene encodes CDR1 SGHAT and CDR2 FQNNGV. The CDR3 has 16 residues. CDR3 sequence (DNA): TGTGCCAGCAGCCCAGTCCAGCGGGGGAACCAAGAGACCCAGTACTTC. Protein: CASSPVQRGNQETQYF.

The chain carries TRBV6-2 or TRBV6-3 and TRBJ2-3, with 9 bases aligning to TRBD2. Germline assignment: CDR1 MNHEY and CDR2 SVGEGT. J lost 1 base, V lost 5 bases, and 4 bases had no gene match. The CDR3 runs to 15 residues. CDR3 sequence: CASSLRTSGTDTQYF. The DNA for the CDR3 is TGTGCCAGCAGTCTCAGGACTAGCGGCACAGATACGCAGTATTTT.

The chain combines TRBV19 with TRBJ2-7, with D unclear. V lost 4 bases to trimming and J lost 4 bases, with 17 bases between them. Germline V gene lookup returns CDR1 LNHDA and CDR2 SQIVND (reference sequence). The length of the CDR3 is 15 residues. In DNA form, the CDR3 reads TGTGCCAGTAGTAATAGGGCCGGCGGTTCGTACGAGCAGTACTTC. Translated: CASSNRAGGSYEQYF.

The rearrangement uses TRBV19 and TRBJ2-5; 9 bases agree with TRBD2. The CDR3 extends over 15 amino acids. In germline, CDR1 is LNHDA, CDR2 SQIVND (reference sequence). V lost 3 bases and J lost 4; bases outside the gene matches: 6. The CDR3 DNA reads TGTGCCAGTAGTATGGCGGGAGGGCCGAGAGAGACCCAGTACTTC. Translated: CASSMAGGPRETQYF. Variable domain in full (rest from reference TRBV19 and TRBJ2-5): DGGITQSPKYLFRKEGQNVTLSCEQNLNHDAMYWYRQDPGQGLRLIYYSQIVNDFQKGDIAEGYSVSREKKESFPLTVTSAQKNPTAFYLCASSMAGGPRETQYFGPGTRLLVL.

The CDR3 nucleotides read TGTGCCAGCAGCAAGGGGCCGTGGGGGGATAATGAAAAACTGTTTTTT. Protein sequence: CASSKGPWGDNEKLFF. The V gene is TRBV21-1, the J gene TRBJ1-4. TRBV21-1 is an annotated pseudogene. The CDR3 is 16 residues long.

This chain links TRBV19 with TRBJ2-1; D is unresolved. This CDR3 is built from 15 residues. The germline V and J ends were trimmed by 5 bases and 6 bases, with 17 bases remaining between them. Germline V CDR1 and CDR2: LNHDA, SQIVND (reference sequence). The CDR3 loop reads CASSPDIVTSNEQFF. The CDR3 bases are TGTGCCAGTAGTCCAGATATTGTGACCAGCAATGAGCAGTTCTTC.

The chain employs TRBV29-1 and TRBJ2-7; 8 bases are shared with TRBD2. Trimming at V came to 6 bases and at J to 4 bases, leaving 5 bases not matched to a gene. The CDR3 spans 12 residues. Germline CDR1 SQVTM, CDR2 ANQGSEA. The CDR3 is CSVIAGSYEQYF. In DNA, the CDR3 is TGCAGCGTGATAGCGGGAAGTTACGAGCAGTACTTC.

The gene calls are TRBV6-2 or TRBV6-3 and TRBJ2-4; possibly TRBD2 for D (6 bases). CDR1 and CDR2 (germline): MNHEY, SVGEGT. This CDR3 region has 14 residues. The ends were cut back, 6 bases at V and 1 base at J, with 10 bases in the middle. DNA for the CDR3: TGTGCCAGCAGCGGGGGTGGGGCCAAAAACATTCAGTACTTC. The encoded protein is CASSGGGAKNIQYF.

The chain carries TRBV11-2 and TRBJ1-2, with no clear D. Germline CDR1 SGHAT, CDR2 FQNNGV. The CDR3 spans 12 residues. Trimming pared 0 bases from V and 4 bases from J, leaving 3 bases between. CDR3: CASSLDFYGYTF. The CDR3 DNA sequence: TGTGCCAGCAGCTTAGATTTCTATGGCTACACCTTC.